The 3 T cell receptor beta chains given below trace back to one sample, sequenced in a study of shared clonotypes between healthy human individuals. TCRdb's table, derived via immunoSEQ multiplex PCR, lists solely in-frame clones and lacks some. The repertoire holds some 2.4 million clones, with 80% to 95% as singletons. Material for sequencing was naive CD4+ T cells from PBMCs. Noted subset: CD45RA+ positively selected. The receptors here all came from a man between 18 and 29 years old in good health. Some clones in this sample may be carry-over from other donors' samples.

The V call is TRBV7-3, the J call TRBJ2-3, with 10 bases lining up with TRBD2. After removal of 0 bases from V and 4 bases from J, the junction contained 13 bases not matched to a gene. Germline V gene sequence: CDR1 SGHTA, CDR2 FQGTGA. The CDR3 runs to 19 residues. The CDR3 nucleotides read TGTGCCAGCAGCTTAACAAGATTTTTGGGTAGCGGGAGGTCAGATACGCAGTATTTT. The encoded protein is CASSLTRFLGSGRSDTQYF. Full variable domain (remainder filled in from reference TRBV7-3 and TRBJ2-3): GAGVSQTPSNKVTEKGKYVELRCDPISGHTALYWYRQSLGQGPEFLIYFQGTGAADDSGLPNDRFFAVRPEGSVSTLKIQRTERGDSAVYLCASSLTRFLGSGRSDTQYFGPGTRLTVL.

V and J are TRBV30 and TRBJ2-2; unclear D gene. Trimming left V 2 bases short and J 7 bases short, with 8 bases between. Germline V CDR1 and CDR2: GTSNPN, SVGIG (reference sequence). The CDR3 has 12 residues. CDR3 in DNA: TGTGCCTGGAGTCCGGATGGCGGGGAGCTGTTTTTT. Translated: CAWSPDGGELFF. Together with reference TRBV30 and TRBJ2-2, the CDR3 gives the full variable domain: SQTIHQWPATLVQPVGSPLSLECTVEGTSNPNLYWYRQAAGRGLQLLFYSVGIGQISSEVPQNLSASRPQDRQFILSSKKLLLSDSGFYLCAWSPDGGELFFGEGSRLTVL.

The CDR3 bases are TGTGCCAGCAGGATCAGGACCGGTAATGAAAAACTGTTTTTT. This codes for CASRIRTGNEKLFF. V is TRBV6-1 and J is TRBJ1-4, with D unresolved. Germline CDR1 MNHNS, CDR2 SASEGT. This CDR3 is built from 14 residues. V lost 6 bases and J 4 bases, leaving 12 bases between the germline ends.